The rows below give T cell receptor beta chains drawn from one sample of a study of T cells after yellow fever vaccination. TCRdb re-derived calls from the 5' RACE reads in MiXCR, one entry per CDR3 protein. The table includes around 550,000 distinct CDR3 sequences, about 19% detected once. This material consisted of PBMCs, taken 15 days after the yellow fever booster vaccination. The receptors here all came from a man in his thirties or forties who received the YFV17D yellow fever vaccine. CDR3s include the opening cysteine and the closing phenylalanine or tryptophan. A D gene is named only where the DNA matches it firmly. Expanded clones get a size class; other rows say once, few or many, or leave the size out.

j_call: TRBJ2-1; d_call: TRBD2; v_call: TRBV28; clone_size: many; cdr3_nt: TGTGCCAGCAGACCAGCGGGAGGACCCTACAATGAGCAGTTCTTC; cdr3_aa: CASRPAGGPYNEQFF
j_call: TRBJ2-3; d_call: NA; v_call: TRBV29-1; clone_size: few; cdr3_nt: TGCAGCGTTGTCCGCTCCACAGATACGCAGTATTTT; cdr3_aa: CSVVRSTDTQYF
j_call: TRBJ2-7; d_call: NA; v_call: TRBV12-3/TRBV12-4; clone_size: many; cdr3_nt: TGTGCCAGCAGTCGGGGCTCCTACGAGCAGTACTTC; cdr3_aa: CASSRGSYEQYF
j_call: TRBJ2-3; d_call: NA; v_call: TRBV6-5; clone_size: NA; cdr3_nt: TGTGCCAGCAGTTACCCAGGACCCACAGATACGCAGTATTTT; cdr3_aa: CASSYPGPTDTQYF
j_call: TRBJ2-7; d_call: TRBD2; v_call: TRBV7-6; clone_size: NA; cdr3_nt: TGTGCCAGCACCGTAGCGGGTCCCTCCTACGAGCAGTACTTC; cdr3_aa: CASTVAGPSYEQYF
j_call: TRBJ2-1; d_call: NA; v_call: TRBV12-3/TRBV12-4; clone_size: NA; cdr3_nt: TGTGCCAGCGGGGACGTCCACAATGAGCAGTTCTTC; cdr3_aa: CASGDVHNEQFF
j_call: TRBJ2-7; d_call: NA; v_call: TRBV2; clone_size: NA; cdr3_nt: TGTGCCAGCAGTGAAGCCCCCCCGACAGTTACCTACGAGCAGTACTTC; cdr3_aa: CASSEAPPTVTYEQYF
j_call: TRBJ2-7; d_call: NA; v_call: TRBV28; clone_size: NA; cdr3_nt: TGTGCCAGCCTCACGACAGGCACCTACGAGCAGTACTTC; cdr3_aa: CASLTTGTYEQYF
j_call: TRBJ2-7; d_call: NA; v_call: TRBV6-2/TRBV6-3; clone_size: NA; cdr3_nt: TGTGCCAGCAGCCACGGACTGGTCATTGGGCAGTACTTC; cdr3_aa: CASSHGLVIGQYF
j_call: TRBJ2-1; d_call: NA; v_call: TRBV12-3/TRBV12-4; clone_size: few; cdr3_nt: TGTGCCAGCAGTTTAGTGGAATTGGAGCAGTTCTTC; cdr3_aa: CASSLVELEQFF
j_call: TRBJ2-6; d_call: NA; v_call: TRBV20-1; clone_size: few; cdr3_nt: TGCAGTGCTCGAAAAACAGGACGGGGGACCAACGTCCTGACTTTC; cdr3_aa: CSARKTGRGTNVLTF
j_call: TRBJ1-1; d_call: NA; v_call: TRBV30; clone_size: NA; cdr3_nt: TGTGCCTGGAGTGTAGGCCCCTCGGCTTTCTTT; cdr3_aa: CAWSVGPSAFF
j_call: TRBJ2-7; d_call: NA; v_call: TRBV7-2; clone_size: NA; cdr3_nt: TGTGCCAGCGGAGCCTTCTACGAGCAGTACTTC; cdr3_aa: CASGAFYEQYF
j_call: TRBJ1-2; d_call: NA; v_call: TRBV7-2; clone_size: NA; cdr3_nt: TGTGCCAGCAGCCAAATGGGGGCAGGAGATGGCTACACCTTC; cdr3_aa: CASSQMGAGDGYTF
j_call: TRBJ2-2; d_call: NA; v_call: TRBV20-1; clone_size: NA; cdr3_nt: TGCAGCGGTCTAGGAGGGAGCACCGGGGAGCTGTTTTTT; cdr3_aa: CSGLGGSTGELFF
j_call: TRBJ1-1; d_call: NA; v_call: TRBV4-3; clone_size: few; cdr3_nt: TGCGCCAGCAGTAACCCGGGACACCTGGGGGACACTGAAGCTTTCTTT; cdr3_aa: CASSNPGHLGDTEAFF
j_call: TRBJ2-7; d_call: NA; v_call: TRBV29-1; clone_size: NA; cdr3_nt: TGCAGCGTTTCGGGATTACTCTACGAGCAGTACTTC; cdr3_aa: CSVSGLLYEQYF
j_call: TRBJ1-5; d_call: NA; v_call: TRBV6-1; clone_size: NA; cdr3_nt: TGTGCCAGCAGCCCCGGGCCCCAGGCCAGGCAGCCCCAGCATTTT; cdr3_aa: CASSPGPQARQPQHF
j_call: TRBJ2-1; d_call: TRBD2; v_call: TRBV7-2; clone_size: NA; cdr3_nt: TGTGCCAGTCATAAACGGGGGGGGATGACTAATGAGCAGTTCTTC; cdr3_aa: CASHKRGGMTNEQFF
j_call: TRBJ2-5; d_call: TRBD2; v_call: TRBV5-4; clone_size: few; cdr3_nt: TGTGCCAGCAGCTTGAGGAGCGGGAGGGTTGTTGTAGAGACCCAGTACTTC; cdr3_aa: CASSLRSGRVVVETQYF
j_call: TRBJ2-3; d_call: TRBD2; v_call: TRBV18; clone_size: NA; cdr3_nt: TGTGCCAGCTCACCCGGGCGGGAGAATTCAGATACGCAGTATTTT; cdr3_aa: CASSPGRENSDTQYF
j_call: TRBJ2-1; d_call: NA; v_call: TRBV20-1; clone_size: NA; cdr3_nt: TGCAGTGCTAGAGATCTTCGTGCGGGGAATGAGCAGTTCTTC; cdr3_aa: CSARDLRAGNEQFF
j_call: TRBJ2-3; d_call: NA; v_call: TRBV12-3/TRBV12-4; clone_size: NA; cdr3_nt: TGTGCCAGCAGTTTGAGAGCGGCCTTCGGAGATACGCAGTATTTT; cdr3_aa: CASSLRAAFGDTQYF
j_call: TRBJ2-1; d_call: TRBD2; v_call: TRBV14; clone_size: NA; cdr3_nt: TGTGCCAGCAGCCAGAGTGGGCGGGAGTGGAACAATGAGCAGTTCTTC; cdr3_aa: CASSQSGREWNNEQFF
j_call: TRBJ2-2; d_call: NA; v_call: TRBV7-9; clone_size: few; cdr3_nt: TGTGCCAGCAGCCCATGGACCTTGAACACCGGGGAGCTGTTTTTT; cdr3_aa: CASSPWTLNTGELFF
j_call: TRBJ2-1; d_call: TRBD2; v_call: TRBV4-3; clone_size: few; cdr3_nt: TGCGCCAGCGGTATAGCGGGACCTTACAATGAGCAGTTCTTC; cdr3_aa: CASGIAGPYNEQFF
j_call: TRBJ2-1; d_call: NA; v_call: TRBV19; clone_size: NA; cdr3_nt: TGTGCCAGTAGTTTATCACCTCTTAATGAGCAGTTCTTC; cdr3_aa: CASSLSPLNEQFF
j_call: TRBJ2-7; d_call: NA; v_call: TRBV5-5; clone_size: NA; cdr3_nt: TGTGCCAGCAGCTCCAAGACAGAGACCGCCTACGAGCAGTACTTC; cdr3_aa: CASSSKTETAYEQYF
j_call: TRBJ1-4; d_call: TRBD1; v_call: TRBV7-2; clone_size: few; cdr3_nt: TGTGCCAGCAGGCGAGGGACAGGGAAAGAAAAACTGTTTTTT; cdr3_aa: CASRRGTGKEKLFF
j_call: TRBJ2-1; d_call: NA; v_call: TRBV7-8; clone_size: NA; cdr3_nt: TGTGCCAGCAGCTCCCTTGGGCCTACCTACAATGAGCAGTTCTTC; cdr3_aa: CASSSLGPTYNEQFF
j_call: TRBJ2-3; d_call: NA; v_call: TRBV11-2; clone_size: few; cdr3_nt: TGTGCCAGCAGCTTATGGAGCACAGATACGCAGTATTTT; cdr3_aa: CASSLWSTDTQYF
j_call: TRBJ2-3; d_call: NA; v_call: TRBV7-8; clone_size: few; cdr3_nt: TGTGCCAGCAGCTTAGCCCCGCGCAGGCTGCGCACAGATACGCAGTATTTT; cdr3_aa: CASSLAPRRLRTDTQYF
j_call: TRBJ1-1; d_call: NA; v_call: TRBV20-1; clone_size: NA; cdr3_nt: TGCAGTGCTAGAGATATGGCGGGCACTGAAGCTTTCTTT; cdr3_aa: CSARDMAGTEAFF
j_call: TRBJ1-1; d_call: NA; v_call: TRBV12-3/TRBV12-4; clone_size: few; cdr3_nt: TGTGCCAGCAGTACTCTAGTCGGGACTGAAGCTTTCTTT; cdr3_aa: CASSTLVGTEAFF
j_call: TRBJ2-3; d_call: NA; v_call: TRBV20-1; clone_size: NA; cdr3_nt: TGCAGTGTCTACTTTCTTCACGGCACAGATACGCAGTATTTT; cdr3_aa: CSVYFLHGTDTQYF
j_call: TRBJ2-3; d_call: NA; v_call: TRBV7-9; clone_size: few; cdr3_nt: TGTGCCAGCAGCCAGCCCCCAGAGGGAACAGATACGCAGTATTTT; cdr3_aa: CASSQPPEGTDTQYF
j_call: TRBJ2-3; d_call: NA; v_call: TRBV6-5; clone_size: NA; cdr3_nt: TGTGCCAGCAGTTACCGGGCCCGGGATACGCAGTATTTT; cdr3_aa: CASSYRARDTQYF
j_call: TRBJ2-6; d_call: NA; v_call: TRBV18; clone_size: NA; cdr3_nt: TGTGCCAGCTCACGGGAACCTGGGGCCAACGTCCTGACTTTC; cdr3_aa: CASSREPGANVLTF
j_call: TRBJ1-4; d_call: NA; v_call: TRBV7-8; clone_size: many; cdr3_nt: TGTGCCAGCAGCCTCTCCGGGGTTGCAACTAATGAAAAACTGTTTTTT; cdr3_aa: CASSLSGVATNEKLFF
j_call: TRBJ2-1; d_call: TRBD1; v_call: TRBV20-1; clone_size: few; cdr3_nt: TGCAGTGCCTACAGGGGTGAGCAGTTCTTC; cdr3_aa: CSAYRGEQFF
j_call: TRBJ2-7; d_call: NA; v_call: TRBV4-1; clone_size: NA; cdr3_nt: TGCGCCAGCAGCCAAGAAACCGGGACATACGAGCAGTACTTC; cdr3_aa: CASSQETGTYEQYF
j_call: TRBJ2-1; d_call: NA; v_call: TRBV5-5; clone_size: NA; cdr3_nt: TGTGCCAGCGGCCCGCGGCCAGGCTCCGGTGAGCAGTTCTTC; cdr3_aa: CASGPRPGSGEQFF
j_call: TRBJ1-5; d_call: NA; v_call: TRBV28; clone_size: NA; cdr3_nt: TGTGCCAGCAGTTGGGACGGGAGTTTGCCCCAGCATTTT; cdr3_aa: CASSWDGSLPQHF
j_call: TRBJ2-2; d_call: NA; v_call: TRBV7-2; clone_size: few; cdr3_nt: TGTGCCAGCAGCTTAACCGCTGGCGGTCCCAACGGGGAGCTGTTTTTT; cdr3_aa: CASSLTAGGPNGELFF
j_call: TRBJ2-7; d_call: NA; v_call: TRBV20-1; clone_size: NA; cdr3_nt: TGCAGTGCTAGAGGTCCAGAGGGCCACGAGCAGTACTTC; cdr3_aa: CSARGPEGHEQYF
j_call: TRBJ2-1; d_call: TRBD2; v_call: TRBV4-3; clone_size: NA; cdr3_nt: TGCGCCAGCAGCCAAGGGTCCCTAGCGGCAAATGAGCAGTTCTTC; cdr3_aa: CASSQGSLAANEQFF
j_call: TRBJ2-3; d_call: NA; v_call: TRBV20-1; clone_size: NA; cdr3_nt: TGCAGTGCTACGGCGCGGAGCACAGATACGCAGTATTTT; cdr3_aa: CSATARSTDTQYF
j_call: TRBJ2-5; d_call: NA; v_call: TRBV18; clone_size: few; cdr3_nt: TGTGCCAGCTCACCAGCAAGGCAGGAGACCCAGTACTTC; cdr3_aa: CASSPARQETQYF
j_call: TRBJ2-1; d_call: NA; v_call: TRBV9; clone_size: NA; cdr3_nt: TGTGCCAGCAGCGCTCCCGAGGCGGACCCTATGGACGAGCAGTTCTTC; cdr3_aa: CASSAPEADPMDEQFF
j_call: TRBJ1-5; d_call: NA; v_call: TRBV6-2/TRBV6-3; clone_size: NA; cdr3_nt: TGTGCCAGCAGTTTTAGTGCCGTCGGCAGCAATCAGCCCCAGCATTTT; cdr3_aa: CASSFSAVGSNQPQHF
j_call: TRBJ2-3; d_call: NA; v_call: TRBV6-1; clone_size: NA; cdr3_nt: TGTGCCAGCAGGCCACTAAGCGGATTCACAGATACGCAGTATTTT; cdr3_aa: CASRPLSGFTDTQYF
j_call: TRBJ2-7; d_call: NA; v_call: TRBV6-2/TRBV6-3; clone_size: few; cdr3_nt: TGTGCCAGCAGTTATGTACCTCACGACGAGCAGTACTTC; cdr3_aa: CASSYVPHDEQYF
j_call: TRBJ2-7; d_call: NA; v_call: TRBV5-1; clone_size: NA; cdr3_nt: TGCGCCAGCAGCTTGGCCGCAAGTTCCTCCTACGAGCAGTACTTC; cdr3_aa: CASSLAASSSYEQYF
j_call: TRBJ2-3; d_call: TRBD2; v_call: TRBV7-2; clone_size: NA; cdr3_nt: TGTGCCAGCGCCTCGGCGGGGGGCCCCACAGATACGCAGTATTTT; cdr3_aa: CASASAGGPTDTQYF
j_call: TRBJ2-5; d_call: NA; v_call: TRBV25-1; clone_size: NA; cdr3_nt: TGTGCCAGCAGTGCTTTCGCCGGGAGAGAGACCCAGTACTTC; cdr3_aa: CASSAFAGRETQYF